Below are 27 T cell receptor beta chains sequenced from a single sample in a study of CD8 T cells in Susac syndrome. cDNA came from about 0.5 to 1 ug RNA primed by random hexamers. A single record per CDR3 protein comes from TCRdb applying MiXCR to the immunoSEQ multiplex PCR reads. The sample shows around 130,000 distinct CDR3 sequences, 94% of them seen only once. The source material was CD4+ T cells from PBMCs. All receptors come from a human donor in good health.

The chain recombines TRBV2 with TRBJ1-6; 9 bases align to TRBD1. The CDR3 has 13 amino acids. V shed 4 bases and J 11 bases; nucleotides not matched to a gene: 3. The germline V gene encodes CDR1 SNHLY and CDR2 FYNNEI. CDR3 region: CASSVDRGAPLHF. CDR3 sequence (DNA): TGTGCCAGCAGTGTGGACAGGGGTGCACCCCTCCACTTT.

The CDR3 bases are TGTGCCAGCAGCCCCTCCCGCCAGGGAGTTGGAGAGACCCAGTACTTC. Translating gives CASSPSRQGVGETQYF. The V and J genes are TRBV28 and TRBJ2-5, with D perhaps being TRBD1 or TRBD2 (5 bases each). Per germline, CDR1 MDHEN and CDR2 SYDVKM. Trimming took off 6 bases at V and 4 bases at J, with 21 bases between the two ends. CDR3 size: 16 residues.

The J gene is TRBJ1-1, the V gene TRBV12-3 or TRBV12-4; D is unclear. V shed 7 bases and J shed 4 bases, with 16 bases lying between them. The CDR3 length is 14 residues. The CDR3 DNA reads as TGTGCCAGCACTCTCTCCGGCAGTCTCACTGAAGCTTTCTTT. This sequence encodes CASTLSGSLTEAFF.

This clonotype was seen just once. The gene calls are TRBV19 and TRBJ1-6; D is unclear. From germline, CDR1 is LNHDA and CDR2 SQIVND (reference sequence). The CDR3 runs to 15 residues. V gave up 9 bases and J gave up 5 bases, with 17 bases separating them. CDR3 protein: CASSNSPRNNSPLHF. CDR3 in DNA: TGTGCCAGCTCGAACTCGCCCAGGAATAATTCACCCCTCCACTTT.

This chain uses TRBV2 with TRBJ1-6; no clear D. This CDR3 region has 16 residues. Trimming shortened V by 6 bases and J by 2 bases, and 14 bases separated the two germline ends. Germline V gene sequence: CDR1 SNHLY, CDR2 FYNNEI. The CDR3 sequence: CASSDMGSAYNSPLHF. CDR3 nucleotide sequence: TGTGCCAGCAGCGATATGGGGAGCGCCTATAATTCACCCCTCCACTTT.

The V call is TRBV11-2, the J call TRBJ2-7; D is unclear. The V end lost 1 base, the J end lost 2 bases, and 12 bases lay between the germline ends. The CDR3 spans 15 residues. Looked up from germline, CDR1 is SGHAT and CDR2 is FQNNGV. Written as DNA, the CDR3 is TGTGCCAGCAGCTTAGGGCCAGGCGCTGCCTACGAGCAGTACTTC. This codes for CASSLGPGAAYEQYF.

V is TRBV12-3 or TRBV12-4 and J is TRBJ1-2, with 10 positions matching TRBD1. The CDR3 runs to 15 residues. The junction had 7 bases not matched to a gene; V was cut back by 6 bases and J by 3 bases. The CDR3 nucleotides are TGTGCCAGCAGCTCCTCGACAGGGGGCTACTATGGCTACACCTTC. Translating it yields CASSSSTGGYYGYTF.

This chain uses TRBV28 with TRBJ2-2; 11 bases agree with TRBD1. Per germline, CDR1 MDHEN and CDR2 SYDVKM. The trim removed 5 bases at V and 5 bases at J, leaving 7 bases unmatched. The CDR3 is 16 amino acids. CDR3: CASSKWTGGATGELFF. The CDR3 DNA follows: TGTGCCAGCAGTAAATGGACAGGGGGCGCGACCGGGGAGCTGTTTTTT.

The chain employs TRBV7-2 and TRBJ2-2; D may be TRBD1 or TRBD2 (5 bases each). Trimming removed 5 bases at V and 4 bases at J, with 14 bases between. The CDR3 totals 15 residues. In germline, CDR1 is SGHTA, CDR2 FQGNSA. In nucleotides, the CDR3 is TGTGCCAGCAGCCTCTTCTCGAGGGGCACCGGGGAGCTGTTTTTT. Translating gives CASSLFSRGTGELFF.

This rearrangement joins TRBV19 to TRBJ2-7; TRBD2 is a possible D gene (6 bases). Trimming cost V 4 bases and J 3 bases, with 13 bases left between them. Germline V gene lookup returns CDR1 LNHDA and CDR2 SQIVND (reference sequence). CDR3 length: 14 residues. CDR3 protein: CASSTGDGRYEQYF. The CDR3, as DNA: TGTGCCAGTAGTACGGGGGACGGCCGCTACGAGCAGTACTTC.

The chain joins TRBV30 to TRBJ2-3, with TRBD2 matching 7 bases. V dropped 3 bases and J dropped 2; count of bases not matched to a gene: 8. The V gene's germline CDR1 is GTSNPN and CDR2 SVGIG (reference sequence). The CDR3 consists of 15 residues. CDR3 protein: CAWRWLAEDTDTQYF. DNA for the CDR3: TGTGCCTGGAGGTGGCTAGCGGAAGACACAGATACGCAGTATTTT.

DNA of the CDR3: TGCAGCGTTGAGCTAGCGGGAGTGGAGCAGTACTTC. Translated, it gives CSVELAGVEQYF. V is TRBV29-1 and J is TRBJ2-7; TRBD2 agrees at 10 bases. Losses at the gene ends were 3 bases for V and 7 bases for J; bases not matched to a gene: 3. Per the germline V gene, CDR1 is SQVTM and CDR2 is ANQGSEA. There are 12 residues in the CDR3.

The V call is TRBV7-2, the J call TRBJ2-1; 9 bases match TRBD2. Germline trimming cut 7 bases from V and 10 bases from J; bases unmatched to any gene: 14. From germline, CDR1 is SGHTA and CDR2 FQGNSA. The CDR3 spans 15 residues. DNA of the CDR3: TGTGCCAGCATCCCTTTTGGGCTAGCGGGACTCGAGCAGTTCTTC. This codes for CASIPFGLAGLEQFF.

The chain combines TRBV10-3 with TRBJ1-5; 10 bases align to TRBD1. V lost 6 bases to trimming and J lost 7 bases; unmatched junction nucleotides: 9. CDR1 is ENHRY and CDR2 is SYGVKD in the germline V gene. The CDR3 contains 15 residues. The CDR3 loop is CAIRAGTGDGQPQHF. The CDR3 DNA follows: TGTGCCATCAGAGCCGGGACAGGGGACGGACAGCCCCAGCATTTT.

V usage is TRBV6-2 or TRBV6-3 and J usage is TRBJ1-1; D unresolved. Trimming took off 1 base at V and 5 bases at J, with 5 bases between the two ends. Germline CDR1 MNHEY, CDR2 SVGEGT. The CDR3 contains 12 residues. As DNA, the CDR3 is TGTGCCAGCAGTTACTTAGGGACTGAAGCTTTCTTT. Encoded protein: CASSYLGTEAFF.

This clonotype appeared once. The chain is built from TRBV4-2 and TRBJ1-4; D is undetermined. This CDR3 has 15 amino acids. Trimming removed 1 base at V and 0 bases at J, with 6 bases between. Germline CDR1 and CDR2: LGHNA and YNFKEQ. This chain's CDR3 is CASSQVPPTNEKLFF. CDR3 DNA sequence: TGTGCCAGCAGCCAAGTCCCTCCAACTAATGAAAAACTGTTTTTT.

The chain recombines TRBV28 with TRBJ1-6; 10 nucleotides match TRBD1. The V and J ends lost 5 bases and 7 bases, in that order; junction bases with no gene match: 8. CDR1 and CDR2 (germline): MDHEN, SYDVKM. CDR3 length: 16 residues. The CDR3 DNA reads TGTGCCAGCAGTCCCTCTTGGGGACAGGGGAATTCACCCCTCCACTTT. This sequence encodes CASSPSWGQGNSPLHF.

The chain combines TRBV27 with TRBJ1-2; 9 bases align to TRBD1. This CDR3 is built from 13 residues. CDR1 is MNHEY and CDR2 is SMNVEV in the germline V gene (reference sequence). Germline trimming cut 6 bases from V and 3 bases from J; bases unmatched to any gene: 2. Here the CDR3 reads CASRWTGDYGYTF. The CDR3 nucleotides read TGTGCCAGCAGATGGACAGGGGACTATGGCTACACCTTC.

The chain uses TRBV3-1 and TRBJ1-4, with D unresolved. Per the germline V gene, CDR1 is LGHDT and CDR2 is YNNKEL (reference sequence). Trimming took 1 base from V and 2 from J, leaving 5 bases between them. The CDR3 length is 14 residues. The CDR3 bases are TGTGCCAGCAGCCAAGGGCAGACTAATGAAAAACTGTTTTTT. Translated: CASSQGQTNEKLFF.

The rearrangement links TRBV5-1 to TRBJ2-7; a possible D gene is TRBD2 (5 bases). Germline lookup yields CDR1 SGHRS and CDR2 YFSETQ. V gave up 0 bases and J gave up 0 bases, with 10 bases separating them. The CDR3 loop spans 15 amino acids. The CDR3 loop reads CASSLALAGSYEQYF. The CDR3 DNA is TGCGCCAGCAGCTTGGCCCTCGCGGGCTCCTACGAGCAGTACTTC.

The rearrangement links TRBV12-3 or TRBV12-4 to TRBJ1-1; 8 bases agree with TRBD1. V was clipped by 5 bases and J by 4 bases; unmatched bases: 6. This CDR3 is built from 14 residues. CDR3 region: CASSRQGLGTEAFF. The DNA for the CDR3 is TGTGCCAGCAGTAGACAGGGGTTGGGCACTGAAGCTTTCTTT.

The chain combines TRBV2 with TRBJ2-1; D is uncertain. The CDR3 loop spans 15 amino acids. Germline V CDR1 and CDR2: SNHLY, FYNNEI. Trimming left V 4 bases short and J 9 bases short, with 19 bases between. The CDR3 sequence: CASSGDAAWNPEQFF. CDR3 sequence (DNA): TGTGCCAGCAGTGGAGACGCTGCGTGGAATCCTGAGCAGTTCTTC.

J is TRBJ2-7 and V is TRBV7-8, with a tentative D call TRBD2 (5 bases). CDR1 and CDR2 from the germline V gene are SGHVS and FQNEAQ. Trimming removed 5 bases from V and 3 bases from J, with 11 bases in between. The CDR3 has 13 residues. CDR3 residues: CASSPWRHYEQYF. The DNA for the CDR3 is TGTGCCAGCAGCCCCTGGAGGCACTACGAGCAGTACTTC. Filled out from reference TRBV7-8 and TRBJ2-7, the complete variable domain reads GAGVSQSPRYKVAKRGQDVALRCDPISGHVSLFWYQQALGQGPEFLTYFQNEAQLDKSGLPSDRFFAERPEGSVSTLKIQRTQQEDSAVYLCASSPWRHYEQYFGPGTRLTVT.

This clonotype has just a few counts. The chain joins TRBV27 to TRBJ2-7; TRBD1 aligns across 7 bases. Germline V CDR1 and CDR2: MNHEY, SMNVEV (reference sequence). The CDR3 totals 14 residues. After removal of 6 bases from V and 1 base from J, the junction contained 6 bases not matched to a gene. The CDR3 here is CASSLGTVSYEQYF. CDR3 DNA: TGTGCCAGCAGCCTCGGGACAGTATCCTACGAGCAGTACTTC.

The chain links TRBV3-1 to TRBJ1-2; 8 bases agree with TRBD1. The CDR3 length is 14 residues. The germline CDR1 and CDR2 sequences are LGHDT and YNNKEL (reference sequence). The trim removed 6 bases at V and 4 bases at J, leaving 7 bases unmatched. The CDR3 spells CASSPGGVGYGYTF. The CDR3 DNA follows: TGTGCCAGCAGTCCAGGGGGCGTAGGCTATGGCTACACCTTC.

This chain connects TRBV20-1 to TRBJ2-1; 11 positions agree with TRBD2. The CDR3 runs 15 residues. Germline CDR1 and CDR2: DFQATT and SNEGSKA (reference sequence). After removal of 3 bases from V and 7 bases from J, the junction contained 8 bases not matched to a gene. In DNA, the CDR3 is TGCAGTGCTAGTCAACTAGCGGGAGTTAGGAATGAGCAGTTCTTC. Protein product: CSASQLAGVRNEQFF.

V usage is TRBV5-1 and J usage is TRBJ2-5; unclear D gene. The CDR3 runs 14 residues. Between the trimmed V and J ends, which lost 0 bases and 5 bases, there was a span of 11 bases. Germline V gene data show CDR1 as SGHRS and CDR2 as YFSETQ. The CDR3 loop is CASSLESGEETQYF. The CDR3 bases are TGCGCCAGCAGCTTGGAATCAGGAGAGGAGACCCAGTACTTC.